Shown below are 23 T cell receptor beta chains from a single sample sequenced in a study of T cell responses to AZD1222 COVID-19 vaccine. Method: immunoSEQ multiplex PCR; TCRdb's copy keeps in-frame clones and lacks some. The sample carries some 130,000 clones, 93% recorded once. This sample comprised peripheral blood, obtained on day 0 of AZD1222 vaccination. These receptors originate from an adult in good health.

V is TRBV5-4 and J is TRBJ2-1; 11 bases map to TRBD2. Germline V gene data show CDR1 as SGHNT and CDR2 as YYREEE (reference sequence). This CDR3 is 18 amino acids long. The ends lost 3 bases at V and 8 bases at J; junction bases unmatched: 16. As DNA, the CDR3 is TGTGCCAGCAGCTCGGAGCCCTCTACTAGCGGGAGAGGGGATGAGCAGTTCTTC. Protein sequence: CASSSEPSTSGRGDEQFF.

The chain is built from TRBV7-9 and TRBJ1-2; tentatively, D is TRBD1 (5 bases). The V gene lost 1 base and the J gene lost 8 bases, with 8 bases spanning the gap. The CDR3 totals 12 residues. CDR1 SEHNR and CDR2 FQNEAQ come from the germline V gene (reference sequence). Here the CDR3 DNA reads TGTGCCAGCAGCTTAGGAAGGGACGGCTACACCTTC. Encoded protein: CASSLGRDGYTF.

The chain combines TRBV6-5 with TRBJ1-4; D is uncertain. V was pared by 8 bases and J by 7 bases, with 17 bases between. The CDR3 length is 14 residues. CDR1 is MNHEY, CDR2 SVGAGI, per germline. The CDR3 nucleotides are TGTGCCAGCGAGTTGGGTGTAGGAGGTGAAAAACTGTTTTTT. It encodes CASELGVGGEKLFF.

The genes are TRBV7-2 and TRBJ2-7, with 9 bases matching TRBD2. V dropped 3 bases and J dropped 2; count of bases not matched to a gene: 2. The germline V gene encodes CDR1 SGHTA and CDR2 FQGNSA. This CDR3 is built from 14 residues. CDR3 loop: CASSLLAGPYEQYF. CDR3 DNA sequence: TGTGCCAGCAGCTTGCTAGCGGGACCCTACGAGCAGTACTTC.

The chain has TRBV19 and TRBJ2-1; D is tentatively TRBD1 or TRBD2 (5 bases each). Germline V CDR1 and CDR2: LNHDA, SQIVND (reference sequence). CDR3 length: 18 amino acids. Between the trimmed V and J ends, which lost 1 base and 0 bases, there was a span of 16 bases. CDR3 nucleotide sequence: TGTGCCAGTAGTATAGGAGCCGGGACCCCGAGCTCCTACAATGAGCAGTTCTTC. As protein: CASSIGAGTPSSYNEQFF.

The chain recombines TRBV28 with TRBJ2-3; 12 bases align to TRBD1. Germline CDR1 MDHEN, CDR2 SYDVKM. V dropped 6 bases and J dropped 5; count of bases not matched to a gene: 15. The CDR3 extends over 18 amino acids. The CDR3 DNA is TGTGCCAGCAGCCCTTCTCCTTGGGACAGGGGGCGGGAAGATACGCAGTATTTT. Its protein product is CASSPSPWDRGREDTQYF.

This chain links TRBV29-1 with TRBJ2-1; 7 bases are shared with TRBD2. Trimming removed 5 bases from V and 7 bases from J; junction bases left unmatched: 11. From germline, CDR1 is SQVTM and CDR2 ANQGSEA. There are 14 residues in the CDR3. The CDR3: CSVRLAQKYNEQFF. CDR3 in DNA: TGCAGCGTTAGACTAGCCCAAAAGTATAATGAGCAGTTCTTC.

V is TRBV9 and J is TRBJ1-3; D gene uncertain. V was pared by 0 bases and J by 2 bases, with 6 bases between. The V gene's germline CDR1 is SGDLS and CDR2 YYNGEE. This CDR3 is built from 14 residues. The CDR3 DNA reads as TGTGCCAGCAGCGTAGAGGGTACTGGAAACACCATATATTTT. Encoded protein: CASSVEGTGNTIYF. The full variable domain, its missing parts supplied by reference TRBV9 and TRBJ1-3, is DSGVTQTPKHLITATGQRVTLRCSPRSGDLSVYWYQQSLDQGLQFLIQYYNGEERAKGNILERFSAQQFPDLHSELNLSSLELGDSALYFCASSVEGTGNTIYFGEGSWLTVV.

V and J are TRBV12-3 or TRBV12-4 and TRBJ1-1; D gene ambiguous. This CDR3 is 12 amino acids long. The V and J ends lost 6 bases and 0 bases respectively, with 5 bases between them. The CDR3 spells CASSEVNTEAFF. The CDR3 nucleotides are TGTGCCAGCAGCGAAGTGAACACTGAAGCTTTCTTT.

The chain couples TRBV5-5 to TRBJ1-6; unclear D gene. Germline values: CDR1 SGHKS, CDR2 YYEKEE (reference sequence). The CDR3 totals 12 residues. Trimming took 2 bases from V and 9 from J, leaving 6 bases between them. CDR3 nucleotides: TGTGCCAGCAGCTTAGTCCTTTCACCCCTCCACTTT. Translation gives CASSLVLSPLHF.

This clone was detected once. The CDR3 sequence is CAWTGGGELFF. The DNA for the CDR3 is TGTGCCTGGACCGGCGGCGGGGAGCTGTTTTTT. V is TRBV30 and J is TRBJ2-2; D is uncertain. Germline values: CDR1 GTSNPN, CDR2 SVGIG (reference sequence). V was shortened by 4 bases and J by 7 bases, with 7 bases between the two germline ends. This CDR3 comprises 11 residues.

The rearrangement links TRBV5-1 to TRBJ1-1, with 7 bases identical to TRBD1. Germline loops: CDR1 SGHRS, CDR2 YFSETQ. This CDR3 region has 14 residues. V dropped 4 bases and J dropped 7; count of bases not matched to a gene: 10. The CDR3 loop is CASSVRDRQYEAFF. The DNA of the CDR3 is TGCGCCAGCAGCGTCCGGGACAGACAATATGAAGCTTTCTTT.

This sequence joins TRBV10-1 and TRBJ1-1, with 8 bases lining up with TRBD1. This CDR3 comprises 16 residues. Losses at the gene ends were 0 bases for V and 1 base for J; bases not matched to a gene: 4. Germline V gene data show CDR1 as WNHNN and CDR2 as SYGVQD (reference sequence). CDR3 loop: CASSESKGQENTEAFF. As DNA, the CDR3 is TGCGCCAGCAGTGAGTCGAAGGGACAGGAGAACACTGAAGCTTTCTTT.

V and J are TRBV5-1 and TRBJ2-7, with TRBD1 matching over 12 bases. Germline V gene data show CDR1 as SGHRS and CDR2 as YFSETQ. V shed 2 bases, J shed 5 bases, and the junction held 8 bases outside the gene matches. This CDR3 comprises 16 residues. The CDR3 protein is CASSFVPGQGANEQYF. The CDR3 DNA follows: TGCGCCAGCAGCTTTGTTCCGGGACAGGGGGCCAACGAGCAGTACTTC.

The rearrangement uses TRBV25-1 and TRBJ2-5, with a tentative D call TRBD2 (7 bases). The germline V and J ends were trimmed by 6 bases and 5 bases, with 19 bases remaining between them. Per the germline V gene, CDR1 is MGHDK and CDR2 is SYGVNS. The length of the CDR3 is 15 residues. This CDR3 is CASRTGTRGAETQYF. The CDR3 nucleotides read TGTGCCAGCAGGACCGGGACTCGGGGGGCCGAGACCCAGTACTTC.

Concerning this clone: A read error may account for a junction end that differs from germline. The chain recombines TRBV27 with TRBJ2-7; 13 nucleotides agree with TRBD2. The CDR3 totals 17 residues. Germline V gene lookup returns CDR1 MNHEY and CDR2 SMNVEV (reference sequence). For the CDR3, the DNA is TGTGCCAGTAGTTTGAAGGGGACTAGCGGGGATAACTACGAGCAGTACTTC. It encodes CASSLKGTSGDNYEQYF.

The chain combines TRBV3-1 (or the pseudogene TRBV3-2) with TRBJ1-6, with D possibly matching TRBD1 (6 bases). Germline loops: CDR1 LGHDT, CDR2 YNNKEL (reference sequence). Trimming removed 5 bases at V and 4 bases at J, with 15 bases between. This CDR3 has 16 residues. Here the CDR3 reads CASSGPGTIYNSPLHF. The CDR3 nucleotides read TGTGCCAGCAGCGGCCCCGGGACAATTTATAATTCACCCCTCCACTTT.

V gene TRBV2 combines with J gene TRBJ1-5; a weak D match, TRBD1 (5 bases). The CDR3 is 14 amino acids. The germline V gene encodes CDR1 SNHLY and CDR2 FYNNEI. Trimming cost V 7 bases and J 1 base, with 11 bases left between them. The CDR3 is CASTLDRSNQPQHF. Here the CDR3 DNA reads TGTGCCAGCACCCTCGACAGAAGCAATCAGCCCCAGCATTTT.

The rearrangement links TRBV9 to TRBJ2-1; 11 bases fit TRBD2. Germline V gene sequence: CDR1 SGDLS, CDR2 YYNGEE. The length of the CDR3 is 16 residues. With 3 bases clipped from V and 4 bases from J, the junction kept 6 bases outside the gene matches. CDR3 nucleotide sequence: TGTGCCAGCAGCGAGTATGGGACTAGCGGATACAATGAGCAGTTCTTC. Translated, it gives CASSEYGTSGYNEQFF.

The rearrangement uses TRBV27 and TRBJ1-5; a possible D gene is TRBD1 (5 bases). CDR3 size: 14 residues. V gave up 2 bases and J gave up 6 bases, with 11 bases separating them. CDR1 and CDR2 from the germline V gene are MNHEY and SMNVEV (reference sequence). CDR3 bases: TGTGCCAGCAGTTTAGCCAGGGACGGTCAGCCCCAGCATTTT. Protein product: CASSLARDGQPQHF.

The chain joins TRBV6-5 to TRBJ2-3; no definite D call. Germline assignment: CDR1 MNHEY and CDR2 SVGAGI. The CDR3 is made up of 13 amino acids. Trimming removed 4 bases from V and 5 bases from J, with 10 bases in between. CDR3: CASSFYNGDTQYF. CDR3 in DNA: TGTGCCAGCAGTTTTTACAATGGAGATACGCAGTATTTT.

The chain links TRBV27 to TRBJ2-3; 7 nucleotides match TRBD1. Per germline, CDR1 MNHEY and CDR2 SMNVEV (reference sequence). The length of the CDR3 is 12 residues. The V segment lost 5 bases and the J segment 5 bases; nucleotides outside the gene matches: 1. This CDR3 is CASSRGQDTQYF. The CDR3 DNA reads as TGTGCCAGCAGTAGGGGGCAAGATACGCAGTATTTT.

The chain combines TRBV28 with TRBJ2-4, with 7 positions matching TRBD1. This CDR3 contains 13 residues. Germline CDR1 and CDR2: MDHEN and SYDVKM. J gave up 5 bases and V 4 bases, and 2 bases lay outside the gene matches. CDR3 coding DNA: TGTGCCAGCAGTTCCGGGACAGAAAACATTCAGTACTTC. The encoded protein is CASSSGTENIQYF.